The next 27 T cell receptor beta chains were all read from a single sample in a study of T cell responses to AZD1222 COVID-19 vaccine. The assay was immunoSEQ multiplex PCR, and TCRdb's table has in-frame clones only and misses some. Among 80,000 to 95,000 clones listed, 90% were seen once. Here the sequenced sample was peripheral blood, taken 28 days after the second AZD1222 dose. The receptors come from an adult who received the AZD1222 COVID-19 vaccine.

DNA for the CDR3: TGTGCCATCAGTGAGCTAAGACTAGCGGGGGGGCCGAGGGCATACAATGAGCAGTTCTTC. It codes for CAISELRLAGGPRAYNEQFF. The chain is built from TRBV10-3 and TRBJ2-1; 14 nucleotides agree with TRBD2. Germline V gene lookup returns CDR1 ENHRY and CDR2 SYGVKD. The CDR3 extends over 20 amino acids. Trimming took 2 bases from V and 4 from J; bases not matched to a gene: 13.

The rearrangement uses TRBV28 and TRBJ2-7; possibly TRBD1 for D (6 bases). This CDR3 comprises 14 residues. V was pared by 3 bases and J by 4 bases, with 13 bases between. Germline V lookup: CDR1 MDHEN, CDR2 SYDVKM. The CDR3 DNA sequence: TGTGCCAGCAGTTTTCCGGGACAAGAGTACGAGCAGTACTTC. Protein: CASSFPGQEYEQYF.

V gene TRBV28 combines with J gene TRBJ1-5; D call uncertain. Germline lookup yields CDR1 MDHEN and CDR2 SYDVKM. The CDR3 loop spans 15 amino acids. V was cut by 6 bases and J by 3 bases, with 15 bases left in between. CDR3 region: CASSPRGSLNQPQHF. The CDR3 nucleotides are TGTGCCAGCAGCCCGCGTGGATCCCTCAATCAGCCCCAGCATTTT.

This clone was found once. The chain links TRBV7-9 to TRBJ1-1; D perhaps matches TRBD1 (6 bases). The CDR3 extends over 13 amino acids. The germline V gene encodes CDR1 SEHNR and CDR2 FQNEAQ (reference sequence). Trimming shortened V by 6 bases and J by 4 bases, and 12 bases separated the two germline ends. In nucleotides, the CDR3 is TGTGCCAGCAGTTTACAGGGAGCCACTGAAGCTTTCTTT. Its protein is CASSLQGATEAFF.

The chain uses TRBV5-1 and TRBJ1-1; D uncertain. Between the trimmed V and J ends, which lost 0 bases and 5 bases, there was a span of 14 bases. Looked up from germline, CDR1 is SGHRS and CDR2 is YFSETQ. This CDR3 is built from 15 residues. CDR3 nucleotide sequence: TGCGCCAGCAGCTTGGCCCTAGGGATCCAGACTGAAGCTTTCTTT. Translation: CASSLALGIQTEAFF. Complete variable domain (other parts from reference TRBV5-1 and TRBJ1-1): KAGVTQTPRYLIKTRGQQVTLSCSPISGHRSVSWYQQTPGQGLQFLFEYFSETQRNKGNFPGRFSGRQFSNSRSEMNVSTLELGDSALYLCASSLALGIQTEAFFGQGTRLTVV.

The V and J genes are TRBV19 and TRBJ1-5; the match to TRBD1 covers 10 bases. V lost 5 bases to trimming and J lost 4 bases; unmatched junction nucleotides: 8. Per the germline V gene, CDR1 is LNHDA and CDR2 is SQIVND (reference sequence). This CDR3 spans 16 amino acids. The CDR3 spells CASSSPGQGKNQPQHF. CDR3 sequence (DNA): TGTGCCAGTAGTTCGCCGGGACAGGGGAAAAATCAGCCCCAGCATTTT.

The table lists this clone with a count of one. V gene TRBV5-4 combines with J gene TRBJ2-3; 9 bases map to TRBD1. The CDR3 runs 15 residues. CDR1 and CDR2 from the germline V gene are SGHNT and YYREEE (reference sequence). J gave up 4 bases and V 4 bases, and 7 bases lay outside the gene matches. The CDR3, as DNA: TGTGCCAGCAGCCAAACCACAGGGGGCGCAGATACGCAGTATTTT. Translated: CASSQTTGGADTQYF.

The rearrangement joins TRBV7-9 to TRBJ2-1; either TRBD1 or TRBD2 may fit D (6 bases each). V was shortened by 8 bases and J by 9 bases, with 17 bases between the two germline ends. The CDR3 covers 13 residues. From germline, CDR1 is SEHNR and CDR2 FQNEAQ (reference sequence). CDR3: CASLQGGRSEQFF. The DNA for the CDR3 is TGTGCCAGCCTTCAAGGGGGGCGGAGTGAGCAGTTCTTC.

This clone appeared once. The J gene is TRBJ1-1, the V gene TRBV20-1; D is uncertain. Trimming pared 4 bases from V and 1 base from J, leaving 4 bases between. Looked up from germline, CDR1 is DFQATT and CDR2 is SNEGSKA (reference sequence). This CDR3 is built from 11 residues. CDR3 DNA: TGCAGTGCTATCGGGAACACTGAAGCTTTCTTT. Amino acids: CSAIGNTEAFF.

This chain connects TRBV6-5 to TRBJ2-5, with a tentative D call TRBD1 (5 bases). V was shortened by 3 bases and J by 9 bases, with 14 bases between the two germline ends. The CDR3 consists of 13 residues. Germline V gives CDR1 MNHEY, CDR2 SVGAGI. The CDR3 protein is CASSYAGPRAQYF. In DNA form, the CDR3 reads TGTGCCAGCAGTTATGCAGGGCCACGTGCCCAGTACTTC.

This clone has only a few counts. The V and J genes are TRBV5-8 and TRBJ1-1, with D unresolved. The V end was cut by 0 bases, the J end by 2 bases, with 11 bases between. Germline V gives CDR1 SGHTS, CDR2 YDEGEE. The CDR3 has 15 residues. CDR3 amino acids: CASSLDFWTNTEAFF. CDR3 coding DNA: TGTGCCAGCAGCTTGGACTTTTGGACTAACACTGAAGCTTTCTTT. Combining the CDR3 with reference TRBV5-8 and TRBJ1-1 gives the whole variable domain EAGVTQSPTHLIKTRGQQATLRCSPISGHTSVYWYQQALGLGLQFLLWYDEGEERNRGNFPPRFSGRQFPNYSSELNVNALELEDSALYLCASSLDFWTNTEAFFGQGTRLTVV.

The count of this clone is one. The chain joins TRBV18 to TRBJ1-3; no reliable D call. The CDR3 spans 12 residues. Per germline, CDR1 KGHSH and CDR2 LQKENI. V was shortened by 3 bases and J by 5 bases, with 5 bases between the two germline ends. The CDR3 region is CASSPDRNTIYF. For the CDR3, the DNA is TGTGCCAGCTCACCCGACAGAAACACCATATATTTT.

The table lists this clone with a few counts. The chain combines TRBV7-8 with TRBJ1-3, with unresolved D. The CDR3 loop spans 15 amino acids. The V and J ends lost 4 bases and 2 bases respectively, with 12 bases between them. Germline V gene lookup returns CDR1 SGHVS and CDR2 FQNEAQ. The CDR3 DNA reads TGTGCCAGCAGCTCAGGTTTGCAAACTGGAAACACCATATATTTT. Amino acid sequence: CASSSGLQTGNTIYF.

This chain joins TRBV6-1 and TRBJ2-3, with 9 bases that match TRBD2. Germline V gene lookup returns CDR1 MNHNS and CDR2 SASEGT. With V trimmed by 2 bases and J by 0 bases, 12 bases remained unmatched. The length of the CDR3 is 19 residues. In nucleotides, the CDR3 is TGTGCCAGCAGTGAATTGGTGCGGGGGGGTTGGAGTAGCACAGATACGCAGTATTTT. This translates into CASSELVRGGWSSTDTQYF.

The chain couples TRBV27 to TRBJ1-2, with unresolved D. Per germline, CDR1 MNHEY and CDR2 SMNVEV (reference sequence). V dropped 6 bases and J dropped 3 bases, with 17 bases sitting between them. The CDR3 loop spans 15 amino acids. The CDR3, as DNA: TGTGCCAGCAGGGGGTTTTCAAGTGGGGACTATGGCTACACCTTC. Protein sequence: CASRGFSSGDYGYTF.

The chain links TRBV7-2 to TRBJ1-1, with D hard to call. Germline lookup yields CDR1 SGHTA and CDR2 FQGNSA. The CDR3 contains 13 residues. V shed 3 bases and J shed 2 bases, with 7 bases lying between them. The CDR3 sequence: CASSFGKNTEAFF. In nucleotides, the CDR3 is TGTGCCAGCAGCTTCGGGAAAAACACTGAAGCTTTCTTT.

CDR3 region: CASSLGQPRTDTQYF. The CDR3 nucleotides are TGTGCCAGCAGCTTAGGCCAGCCACGCACAGATACGCAGTATTTT. V usage is TRBV11-2 and J usage is TRBJ2-3; D gene ambiguous. Germline CDR1 and CDR2: SGHAT and FQNNGV. V was clipped by 1 base and J by 1 base, with 9 bases between them. The CDR3 has 15 amino acids.

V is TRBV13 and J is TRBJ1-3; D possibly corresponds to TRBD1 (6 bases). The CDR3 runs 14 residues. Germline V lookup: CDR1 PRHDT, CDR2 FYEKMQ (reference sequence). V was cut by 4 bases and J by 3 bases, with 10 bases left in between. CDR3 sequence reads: CASSYTGYGNTIYF. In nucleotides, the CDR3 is TGTGCCAGCAGCTACACAGGGTATGGAAACACCATATATTTT.

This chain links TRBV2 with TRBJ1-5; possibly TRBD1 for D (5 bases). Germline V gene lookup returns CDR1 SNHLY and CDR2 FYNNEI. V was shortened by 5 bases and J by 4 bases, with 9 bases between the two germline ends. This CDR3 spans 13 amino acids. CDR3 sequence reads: CASSPDSNQPQHF. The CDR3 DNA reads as TGTGCCAGCAGTCCTGACAGTAATCAGCCCCAGCATTTT.

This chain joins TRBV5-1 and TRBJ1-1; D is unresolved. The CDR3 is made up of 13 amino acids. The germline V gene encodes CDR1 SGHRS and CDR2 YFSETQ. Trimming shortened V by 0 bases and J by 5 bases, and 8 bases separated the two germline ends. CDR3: CASSLDIGTEAFF. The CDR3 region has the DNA TGCGCCAGCAGCTTGGACATCGGTACTGAAGCTTTCTTT.

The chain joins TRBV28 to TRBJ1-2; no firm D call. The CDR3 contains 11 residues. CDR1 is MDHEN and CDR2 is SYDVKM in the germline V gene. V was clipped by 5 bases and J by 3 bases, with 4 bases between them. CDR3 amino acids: CASSQDYGYTF. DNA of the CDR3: TGTGCCAGCAGTCAGGACTATGGCTACACCTTC.

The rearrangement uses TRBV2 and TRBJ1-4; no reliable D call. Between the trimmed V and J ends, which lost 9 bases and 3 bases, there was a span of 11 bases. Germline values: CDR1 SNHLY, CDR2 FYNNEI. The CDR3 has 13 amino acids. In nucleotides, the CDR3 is TGTGCCAGGTCGACTAGGGCTAATGAAAAACTGTTTTTT. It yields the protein CARSTRANEKLFF.

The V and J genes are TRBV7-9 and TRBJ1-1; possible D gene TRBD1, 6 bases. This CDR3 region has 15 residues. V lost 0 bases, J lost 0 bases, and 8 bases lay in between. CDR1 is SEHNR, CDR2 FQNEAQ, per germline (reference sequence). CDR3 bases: TGTGCCAGCAGCTTAGCCTCAGGGGTGAACACTGAAGCTTTCTTT. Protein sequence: CASSLASGVNTEAFF.

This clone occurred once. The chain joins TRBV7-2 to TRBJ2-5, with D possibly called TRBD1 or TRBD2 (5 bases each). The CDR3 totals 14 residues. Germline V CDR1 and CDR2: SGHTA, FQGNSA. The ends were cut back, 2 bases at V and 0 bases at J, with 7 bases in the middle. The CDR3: CASSLLGDQETQYF. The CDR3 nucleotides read TGTGCCAGCAGCTTATTGGGGGACCAAGAGACCCAGTACTTC.

DNA of the CDR3: TGTGCCAGCAGCTTGGGGGCAGGGGCCTACGAGCAGTACTTC. Translation gives CASSLGAGAYEQYF. The gene calls are TRBV5-8 and TRBJ2-7; D may be TRBD1 (6 bases). V was pared by 0 bases and J by 2 bases, with 9 bases between. CDR3 size: 14 residues. Per the germline V gene, CDR1 is SGHTS and CDR2 is YDEGEE. The whole variable domain, remainder taken from reference TRBV5-8 and TRBJ2-7, is EAGVTQSPTHLIKTRGQQATLRCSPISGHTSVYWYQQALGLGLQFLLWYDEGEERNRGNFPPRFSGRQFPNYSSELNVNALELEDSALYLCASSLGAGAYEQYFGPGTRLTVT.

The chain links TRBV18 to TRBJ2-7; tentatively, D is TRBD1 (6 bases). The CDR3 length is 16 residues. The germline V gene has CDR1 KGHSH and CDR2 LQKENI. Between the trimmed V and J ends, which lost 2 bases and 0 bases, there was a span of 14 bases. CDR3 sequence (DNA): TGTGCCAGCTCACCATTGGGGGCGCAGGACTCCTACGAGCAGTACTTC. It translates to CASSPLGAQDSYEQYF.

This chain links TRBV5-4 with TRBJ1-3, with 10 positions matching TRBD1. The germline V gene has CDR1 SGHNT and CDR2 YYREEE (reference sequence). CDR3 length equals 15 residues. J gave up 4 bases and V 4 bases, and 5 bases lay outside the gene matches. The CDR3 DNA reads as TGTGCCAGCAGCCGGGACAGGGGTTCCGGAAACACCATATATTTT. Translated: CASSRDRGSGNTIYF.